Following are 16 T cell receptor beta chains from one sample sequenced in a study of shared clonotypes between healthy human individuals. CD45RO-negative cells were positively selected for CCR7, leaving out terminally differentiated effector memory CD45RA+ cells. Profiled with immunoSEQ multiplex PCR; TCRdb holds only in-frame clones, not every one. The top ten hold more than 1.5% of the sample, which has about 2.1 million clones, around 93% seen once. The sample was naive CD8+ T cells from PBMCs. These receptors originate from a man younger than 35 in good health. Some clones in this sample may be carry-over from other donors' samples.

The chain uses TRBV7-6 and TRBJ2-3, with D perhaps matching TRBD2 (6 bases). Germline assignment: CDR1 SGHVS and CDR2 FNYEAQ. V gave up 5 bases and J gave up 2 bases, with 14 bases separating them. This CDR3 contains 15 residues. CDR3 nucleotides: TGTGCCAGCAGCAGCCCGGGAGCCTCCACAGATACGCAGTATTTT. Amino acids: CASSSPGASTDTQYF.

About this clone itself: The same CDR3 also results from other DNA sequences found in this sample. V gene TRBV4-1 combines with J gene TRBJ2-1; D is undetermined. This CDR3 region has 12 residues. V was trimmed by 1 base and J by 6 bases, leaving 4 bases between them. Germline assignment: CDR1 MGHRA and CDR2 YSYEKL. Written as DNA, the CDR3 is TGCGCCAGCAGCCAAGGGGGCAATGAGCAGTTCTTC. Protein: CASSQGGNEQFF.

V gene TRBV29-1 combines with J gene TRBJ2-7; 7 nucleotides line up with TRBD2. The CDR3 has 15 amino acids. Germline CDR1 is SQVTM and CDR2 is ANQGSEA. V lost 6 bases to trimming and J lost 2 bases; unmatched junction nucleotides: 13. CDR3 sequence (DNA): TGCAGCGTCGCGAGAGGTAGCGGGCTTACCTACGAGCAGTACTTC. It encodes CSVARGSGLTYEQYF.

This chain joins TRBV29-1 and TRBJ1-2, with 7 bases lining up with TRBD1. The CDR3 is 14 residues long. Looked up from germline, CDR1 is SQVTM and CDR2 is ANQGSEA. J gave up 3 bases and V 0 bases, and 4 bases lay outside the gene matches. The CDR3 loop reads CSVEDFTGDYGYTF. For the CDR3, the DNA is TGCAGCGTTGAAGATTTTACAGGGGACTATGGCTACACCTTC. Full variable domain (rest looked up from reference TRBV29-1 and TRBJ1-2): SAVISQKPSRDICQRGTSLTIQCQVDSQVTMMFWYRQQPGQSLTLIATANQGSEATYESGFVIDKFPISRPNLTFSTLTVSNMSPEDSSIYLCSVEDFTGDYGYTFGSGTRLTVV.

This clone was seen a few times. The chain recombines TRBV10-3 with TRBJ1-2; no firm D call. The ends were cut back, 10 bases at V and 5 bases at J, with 11 bases in the middle. CDR3 length: 11 amino acids. Germline CDR1 and CDR2: ENHRY and SYGVKD. CDR3 nucleotide sequence: TGTGCCACTTCGGACGGATATGGCTACACCTTC. It encodes CATSDGYGYTF.

V and J are TRBV20-1 and TRBJ2-1; D gene ambiguous. This CDR3 comprises 10 residues. Germline CDR1 DFQATT, CDR2 SNEGSKA (reference sequence). Trimming removed 8 bases at V and 2 bases at J, with 4 bases between. The CDR3 sequence is CSTTYNEQFF. CDR3 in DNA: TGCAGTACTACCTACAATGAGCAGTTCTTC.

This rearrangement joins TRBV28 to TRBJ2-2; TRBD1 matches 8 bases. CDR1 MDHEN and CDR2 SYDVKM come from the germline V gene. After removal of 8 bases from V and 1 base from J, the junction contained 3 bases not matched to a gene. The CDR3 extends over 14 amino acids. The CDR3 region has the DNA TGTGCCAGCGAAGGACAGGGGAACACCGGGGAGCTGTTTTTT. Protein product: CASEGQGNTGELFF.

The chain has TRBV5-1 and TRBJ1-2; TRBD1 is a possible D gene (6 bases). The V gene's germline CDR1 is SGHRS and CDR2 YFSETQ. The CDR3 is 13 amino acids. Trimming pared 4 bases from V and 5 bases from J, leaving 12 bases between. As DNA, the CDR3 is TGCGCCAGCAGCCCGGAGACAGGTTATGGCTACACCTTC. It translates to CASSPETGYGYTF.

The sample holds one count of this clone. The chain joins TRBV4-1 to TRBJ1-2; TRBD1 matches at 9 bases. V gave up 4 bases and J gave up 4 bases; unmatched junction bases: 1. The CDR3 is 13 residues long. From germline, CDR1 is MGHRA and CDR2 YSYEKL. The CDR3, as DNA: TGCGCCAGCAGCCCGGACAGGGGCTATGGCTACACCTTC. Protein sequence: CASSPDRGYGYTF.

The chain employs TRBV9 and TRBJ2-7; D might be TRBD1 (7 bases). V was trimmed by 4 bases and J by 5 bases, leaving 19 bases between them. Per the germline V gene, CDR1 is SGDLS and CDR2 is YYNGEE. This CDR3 region has 15 residues. The CDR3 DNA reads as TGTGCCAGCAGCTTTAGTCAGGGGGGACAACACGAGCAGTACTTC. Encoded protein: CASSFSQGGQHEQYF.

The CDR3 DNA reads as TGTGCCAGCAGTCTCTTTCGCAGGGGGGACGAGCAGTACTTC. It specifies CASSLFRRGDEQYF. The rearrangement joins TRBV28 to TRBJ2-7; D may be TRBD1 (7 bases). The ends were cut back, 5 bases at V and 5 bases at J, with 16 bases in the middle. The CDR3 totals 14 residues. The V gene's germline CDR1 is MDHEN and CDR2 SYDVKM.

This chain connects TRBV4-1 to TRBJ2-5; the D gene is possibly TRBD1 (5 bases). The J call may be in error: the DNA end matches TRBJ2-7 better. The germline CDR1 and CDR2 sequences are MGHRA and YSYEKL. This CDR3 is 14 amino acids long. The CDR3 region is CASSHATEDYEQYF. CDR3 sequence (DNA): TGCGCCAGCAGCCACGCGACAGAAGACTACGAGCAGTACTTC.

This chain joins TRBV9 and TRBJ2-7, with TRBD1 matching 7 bases. The CDR3 is 16 residues long. In germline, CDR1 is SGDLS, CDR2 YYNGEE. The V segment lost 3 bases and the J segment 3 bases; nucleotides outside the gene matches: 12. CDR3 region: CASSAPAGTEGYEQYF. The CDR3 DNA reads as TGTGCCAGCAGCGCCCCCGCCGGGACAGAGGGCTACGAGCAGTACTTC. Variable domain in full (rest from reference TRBV9 and TRBJ2-7): DSGVTQTPKHLITATGQRVTLRCSPRSGDLSVYWYQQSLDQGLQFLIQYYNGEERAKGNILERFSAQQFPDLHSELNLSSLELGDSALYFCASSAPAGTEGYEQYFGPGTRLTVT.

Comment on this clone: At the DNA level, this CDR3 is encoded by other sequences in the same sample as well. The rearrangement joins TRBV11-2 to TRBJ1-3; no clear D gene. The CDR3 covers 15 residues. Trimming removed 2 bases at V and 0 bases at J, with 8 bases between. Germline V gene sequence: CDR1 SGHAT, CDR2 FQNNGV. The CDR3 DNA sequence: TGTGCCAGCAGCTTATACCGAGGCTCTGGAAACACCATATATTTT. Translation gives CASSLYRGSGNTIYF.

J is TRBJ1-3 and V is TRBV7-9, with D unresolved. The germline V gene encodes CDR1 SEHNR and CDR2 FQNEAQ (reference sequence). V was cut by 3 bases and J by 0 bases, with 12 bases left in between. This CDR3 spans 16 amino acids. CDR3 region: CASSLGGSYSGNTIYF. The CDR3 DNA follows: TGTGCCAGCAGCTTGGGCGGCTCTTACTCTGGAAACACCATATATTTT.

The rearrangement uses TRBV28 and TRBJ2-3; 13 bases fit TRBD2. The CDR3 length is 16 residues. The trim removed 7 bases at V and 6 bases at J, leaving 10 bases unmatched. Germline lookup yields CDR1 MDHEN and CDR2 SYDVKM. This CDR3 is CASTGTSGAQWDTQYF. DNA of the CDR3: TGTGCCAGCACCGGGACTAGCGGGGCCCAGTGGGATACGCAGTATTTT.